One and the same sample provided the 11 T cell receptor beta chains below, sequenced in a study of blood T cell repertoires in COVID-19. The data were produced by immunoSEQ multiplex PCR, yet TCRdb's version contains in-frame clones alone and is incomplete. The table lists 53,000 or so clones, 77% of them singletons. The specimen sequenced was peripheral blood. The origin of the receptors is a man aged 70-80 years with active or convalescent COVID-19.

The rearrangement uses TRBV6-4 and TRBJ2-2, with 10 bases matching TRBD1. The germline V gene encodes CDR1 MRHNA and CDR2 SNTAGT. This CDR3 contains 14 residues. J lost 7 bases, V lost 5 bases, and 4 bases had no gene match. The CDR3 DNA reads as TGTGCCAGCAGTCTCGGACAGGGGGTCGGGGAGCTGTTTTTT. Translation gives CASSLGQGVGELFF.

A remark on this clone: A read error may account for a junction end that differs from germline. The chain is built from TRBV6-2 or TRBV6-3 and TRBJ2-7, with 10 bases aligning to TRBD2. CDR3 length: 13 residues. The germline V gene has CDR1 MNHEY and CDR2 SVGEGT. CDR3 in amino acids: CASSTGLAEAASF. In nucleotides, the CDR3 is TGTGCCAGCAGTACTGGACTAGCGGAAGCGGCCTCTTTC.

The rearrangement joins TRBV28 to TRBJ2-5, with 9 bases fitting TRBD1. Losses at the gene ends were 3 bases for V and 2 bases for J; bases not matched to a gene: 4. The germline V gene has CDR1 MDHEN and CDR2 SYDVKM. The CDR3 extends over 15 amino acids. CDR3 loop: CASSFGTGPQETQYF. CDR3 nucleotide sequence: TGTGCCAGCAGTTTCGGGACAGGGCCACAAGAGACCCAGTACTTC.

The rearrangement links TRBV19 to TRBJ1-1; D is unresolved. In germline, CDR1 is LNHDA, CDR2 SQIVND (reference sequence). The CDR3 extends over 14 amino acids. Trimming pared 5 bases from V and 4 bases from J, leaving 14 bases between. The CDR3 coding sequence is TGTGCCAGTAGTGTCAATACGGGAGGCACTGAAGCTTTCTTT. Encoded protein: CASSVNTGGTEAFF.

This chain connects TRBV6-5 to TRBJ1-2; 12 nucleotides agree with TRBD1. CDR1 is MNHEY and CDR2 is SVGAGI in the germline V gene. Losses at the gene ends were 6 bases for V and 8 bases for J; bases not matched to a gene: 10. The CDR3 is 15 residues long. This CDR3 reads CASSSLGQGATGYTF. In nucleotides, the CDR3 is TGTGCCAGCAGCTCCTTGGGACAGGGGGCGACCGGCTACACCTTC.

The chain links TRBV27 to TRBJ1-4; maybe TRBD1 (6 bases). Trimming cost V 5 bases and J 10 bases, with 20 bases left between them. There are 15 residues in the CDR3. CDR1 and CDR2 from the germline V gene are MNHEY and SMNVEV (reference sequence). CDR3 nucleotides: TGTGCCAGCAGTAATAGTGGGGGCGTCGTCGGAAAACTGTTTTTT. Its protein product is CASSNSGGVVGKLFF.

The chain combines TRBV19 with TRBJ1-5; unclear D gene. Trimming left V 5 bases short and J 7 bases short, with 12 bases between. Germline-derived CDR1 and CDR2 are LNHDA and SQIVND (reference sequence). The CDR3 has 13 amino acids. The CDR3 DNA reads TGTGCCAGTAGTCAGCGTTTAGAACAGCCCCAGCATTTT. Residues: CASSQRLEQPQHF.

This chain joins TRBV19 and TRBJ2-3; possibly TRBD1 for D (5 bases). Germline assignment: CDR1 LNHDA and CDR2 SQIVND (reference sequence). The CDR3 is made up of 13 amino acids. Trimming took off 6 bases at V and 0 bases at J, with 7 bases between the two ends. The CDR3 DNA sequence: TGTGCCAGTAGCAGGGTTAGCACAGATACGCAGTATTTT. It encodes CASSRVSTDTQYF.

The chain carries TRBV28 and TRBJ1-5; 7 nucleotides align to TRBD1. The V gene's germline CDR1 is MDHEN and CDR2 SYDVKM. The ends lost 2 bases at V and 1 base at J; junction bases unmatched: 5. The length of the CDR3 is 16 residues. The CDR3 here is CASSLARGLSNQPQHF. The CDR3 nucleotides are TGTGCCAGCAGTTTAGCAAGGGGGCTAAGCAATCAGCCCCAGCATTTT.

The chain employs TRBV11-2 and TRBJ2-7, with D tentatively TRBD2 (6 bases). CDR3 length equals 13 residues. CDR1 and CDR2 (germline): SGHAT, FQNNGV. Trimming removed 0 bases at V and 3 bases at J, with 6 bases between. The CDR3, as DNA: TGTGCCAGCAGCTTAGAGGGGGGCTACGAGCAGTACTTC. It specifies CASSLEGGYEQYF.

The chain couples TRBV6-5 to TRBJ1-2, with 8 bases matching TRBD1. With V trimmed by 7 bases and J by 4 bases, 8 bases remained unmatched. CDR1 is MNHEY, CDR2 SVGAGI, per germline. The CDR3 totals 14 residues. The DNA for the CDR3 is TGTGCCAGCACCAGCCAGGGGGCAATCTATGGCTACACCTTC. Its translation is CASTSQGAIYGYTF.